The 14 T cell receptor beta chains below come from one sample, sequenced in a study of human T cells and chemical hapten exposure. Time point denoted: pre-sensitization, week 0. Treatment denoted: therapeutic diphenylcyclopropenone sensitization with weekly scalp DPC. TCRdb called the RACE reads again in MiXCR, with one record for every CDR3 protein. The sample yields tens of thousands of distinct CDR3 sequences, 7.6% seen once. Sequences were derived from whole blood, sampled in connection with sensitization to the hapten diphenylcyclopropenone (DPC). The receptor set was obtained from a woman aged 50 to 65 with alopecia areata. Some clones in this sample may be carry-over from other donors' samples.

At least ten counts were recorded for this clonotype. The chain uses TRBV7-3 and TRBJ1-1; D gene uncertain. Germline V gene lookup returns CDR1 SGHTA and CDR2 FQGTGA. V dropped 4 bases and J dropped 4 bases, with 16 bases sitting between them. There are 15 residues in the CDR3. In DNA form, the CDR3 reads TGTGCCAGCAGCTCGTCCTCTGATGCGGGCACTGAAGCTTTCTTT. Translated, it gives CASSSSSDAGTEAFF.

In its sample, this clonotype was seen many times. This sequence joins TRBV7-8 and TRBJ1-3, with a possible D match to TRBD1 (6 bases). Germline V gene data show CDR1 as SGHVS and CDR2 as FQNEAQ. V lost 4 bases to trimming and J lost 4 bases, with 20 bases between them. The CDR3 runs 17 residues. CDR3 nucleotides: TGTGCCAGCAGCTCCGTCTCCTTGGCAGGGGAAGGAAACACCATATATTTT. Residues: CASSSVSLAGEGNTIYF. Full variable domain (outside the CDR3, taken from reference TRBV7-8 and TRBJ1-3): GAGVSQSPRYKVAKRGQDVALRCDPISGHVSLFWYQQALGQGPEFLTYFQNEAQLDKSGLPSDRFFAERPEGSVSTLKIQRTQQEDSAVYLCASSSVSLAGEGNTIYFGEGSWLTVV.

This clonotype showed up just a few times. The chain combines TRBV20-1 with TRBJ2-5; 8 bases are shared with TRBD2. Trimming at V came to 7 bases and at J to 2 bases, leaving 9 bases not matched to a gene. This CDR3 comprises 14 residues. CDR1 DFQATT and CDR2 SNEGSKA come from the germline V gene (reference sequence). CDR3 in amino acids: CSGNGRVKQETQYF. CDR3 coding DNA: TGCAGTGGTAACGGGAGGGTAAAGCAAGAGACCCAGTACTTC.

This clonotype was recorded at least ten times. This chain joins TRBV6-2 or TRBV6-3 and TRBJ1-1, with 7 nucleotides matching TRBD1. The V gene's germline CDR1 is MNHEY and CDR2 SVGEGT. Trimming took 6 bases from V and 6 from J; bases not matched to a gene: 19. This CDR3 has 17 amino acids. The CDR3 protein is CASSRTGQFPRGAEAFF. The CDR3 nucleotides are TGTGCCAGCAGCCGAACGGGACAGTTCCCCCGGGGCGCTGAAGCTTTCTTT.

This clonotype was found many times. V and J are TRBV3-1 and TRBJ1-5, with D unresolved. Trimming took 5 bases from V and 9 from J, leaving 8 bases between them. The germline CDR1 and CDR2 sequences are LGHDT and YNNKEL (reference sequence). This CDR3 is 11 amino acids long. CDR3: CASSSGGPQHF. The CDR3 bases are TGTGCCAGCAGCTCAGGCGGGCCCCAGCATTTT.

In this sample, this clonotype turned up a few times. The genes are TRBV7-2 and TRBJ2-2; D is uncertain. V was pared by 1 base and J by 2 bases, with 5 bases between. Germline CDR1 is SGHTA and CDR2 is FQGNSA. CDR3 length: 14 amino acids. The CDR3 protein is CASSLGGNTGELFF. In nucleotides, the CDR3 is TGTGCCAGCAGCTTAGGGGGAAACACCGGGGAGCTGTTTTTT.

A note on this clonotype: Mismatch with germline at one junction end may stem from a read error. CDR3 protein: CAGSDPTRREQYF. DNA of the CDR3: TGCGCCGGCAGTGATCCCACCCGGCGCGAGCAGTACTTC. The chain is built from TRBV10-2 and TRBJ2-7; D remains unclear. The germline V gene has CDR1 WSHSY and CDR2 SAAADI. This CDR3 has 13 amino acids.

This clonotype was found many times. CDR3 protein: CATSRGPVGTQGNEQFF. Here the CDR3 DNA reads TGTGCCACCAGCAGAGGGCCCGTCGGGACCCAAGGGAATGAGCAGTTCTTC. This chain links TRBV15 with TRBJ2-1; D might be TRBD1 or TRBD2, each matching 5 bases. The CDR3 is 17 amino acids. Germline-derived CDR1 and CDR2 are LNHNV and YYDKDF (reference sequence). V was pared by 1 base and J by 7 bases, with 20 bases between.

This clonotype was counted at least ten times. This chain joins TRBV6-2 or TRBV6-3 and TRBJ2-1; D perhaps matches TRBD2 (7 bases). The CDR3 is made up of 15 amino acids. Trimming cost V 6 bases and J 6 bases, with 18 bases left between them. Germline V gene lookup returns CDR1 MNHEY and CDR2 SVGEGT. DNA for the CDR3: TGTGCCAGCAGCAAGGGGGGGGAGCTGCGCAATGAGCAGTTCTTC. This gives the protein CASSKGGELRNEQFF.

This clonotype was detected many times. CDR3 loop: CASSYRRQERTNEKLFF. For the CDR3, the DNA is TGTGCCAGCAGTTACCGGAGACAGGAACGAACTAATGAAAAACTGTTTTTT. V usage is TRBV27 and J usage is TRBJ1-4, with D perhaps matching TRBD1 (6 bases). Germline V gene lookup returns CDR1 MNHEY and CDR2 SMNVEV (reference sequence). The CDR3 sequence is 17 residues long. The V end lost 4 bases, the J end lost 1 base, and 16 bases lay between the germline ends.

This chain connects TRBV28 to TRBJ1-5; D remains ambiguous. CDR3 size: 14 residues. Trimming stripped 4 bases from V and 1 base from J, with 8 bases between. Germline V lookup: CDR1 MDHEN, CDR2 SYDVKM. The CDR3 here is CASSWGISNQPQHF. For the CDR3, the DNA is TGTGCCAGCAGTTGGGGAATCAGCAATCAGCCCCAGCATTTT.

This clonotype was seen more than once but under ten times. The genes are TRBV29-1 and TRBJ2-3; the D is unclear. Trimming took 6 bases from V and 1 from J, leaving 8 bases between them. The CDR3 is 12 residues long. Germline-derived CDR1 and CDR2 are SQVTM and ANQGSEA. The CDR3 nucleotides are TGCAGCGTCACCCCAGGCACAGATACGCAGTATTTT. Translating gives CSVTPGTDTQYF.

This clonotype was observed at least ten times. V is TRBV28 and J is TRBJ1-2; D gene unclear. The V end lost 4 bases, the J end lost 7 bases, and 22 bases lay between the germline ends. Germline CDR1 MDHEN, CDR2 SYDVKM. The CDR3 length is 16 residues. The CDR3 protein is CASSSQPSWGGSGYTF. The CDR3 nucleotides are TGTGCCAGCAGTTCCCAACCTAGCTGGGGAGGGAGTGGCTACACCTTC.

This clonotype occurred many times. The chain recombines TRBV10-1 with TRBJ1-1, with 10 bases identical to TRBD1. Trimming removed 4 bases from V and 5 bases from J; junction bases left unmatched: 7. Germline V gene sequence: CDR1 WNHNN, CDR2 SYGVQD (reference sequence). The CDR3 covers 15 residues. DNA for the CDR3: TGCGCCAGCAGTGGGGCCGGGACAGGGGAGACTGAAGCTTTCTTT. It encodes CASSGAGTGETEAFF.